This T cell receptor beta chain comes out of a study of blood T cell repertoires in COVID-19. Study-wide context: Both acute and convalescent COVID-19 samples were obtained from the United States, Italy and Spain. T cells, B-cell-depleted T cells, or PBMCs supplied cDNA or gDNA.

In the original workflow: Amplified reference gene primers provided the basis for estimating nucleated cell counts. TCRdb's copy holds only in-frame clones and misses some; the assay was immunoSEQ multiplex PCR. V, J and clone size are those of that table, while D and trimming were read from the DNA. Here the sample spans 210,000 or so clones, more than 70% being singletons. Sequenced material: peripheral blood. The sequence came from a woman between 40 and 55 years old who had recovered from COVID-19.

For the CDR3, the DNA is TGTGCCAGTAGTATAGTTAGGGGTTCGGCCAAAAACATTCAGTACTTC. Residues: CASSIVRGSAKNIQYF. The chain carries TRBV19 and TRBJ2-4; D might be TRBD1 (5 bases). CDR1 LNHDA and CDR2 SQIVND come from the germline V gene (reference sequence). V was shortened by 1 base and J by 1 base, with 11 bases between the two germline ends. CDR3 length: 16 amino acids.